The present T cell receptor beta chain was sequenced within a study of OX40 agonist ivuxolimab in advanced cancers. Study context: Patients received ivuxolimab, an intravenous treatment, every 2 weeks at 0.01 to 10 mg/kg. Study outcomes and limitations: Determination of antigen specificity was not performed for the expanded peripheral T cells. Expanded clones were, on average, more numerous among CD8+ T cells than CD4+.

Concerning this clone: Its antigen is not known.

At cycle 4 day 1, cycle 7 day 1, and baseline, blood was sampled. Measured with immunoSEQ multiplex PCR; TCRdb has only the in-frame clones, and not every one. The sample comprises about 62,000 clones, 75% to 85% of which are singletons, and 11% rests with the top ten. This TCR derives from an adult with an advanced solid tumor such as melanoma, head and neck, liver or kidney cancer. Specimen: CD4+ or CD8+ T cells sorted from blood, collected in a trial of the OX40 agonist ivuxolimab.

CDR3 in DNA: TGCGCCAGCAGCCAAGACTGGGGACCGTTAAATGAAAAACTGTTTTTT. This encodes CASSQDWGPLNEKLFF. V usage is TRBV4-3 and J usage is TRBJ1-4; D is possibly TRBD1 (5 bases). V lost 0 bases and J lost 5, with 13 bases in between. The CDR3 contains 16 residues. CDR1 is LGHNA and CDR2 is YSLEER in the germline V gene.